The 15 T cell receptor beta chains below all came from one sample that was sequenced in a study of cytomegalovirus exposure and HLA in healthy donors. A multiplex PCR was run with 60 Vbeta primers and 13 Jbeta primers. Profiling relied on immunoSEQ multiplex PCR, and the TCRdb table lists in-frame clones only, not all of them. The table records nearly 80,000 clones, around 79% of them present only once. Sequencing used PBMCs. These receptors were collected from a woman aged 40 to 50 in good health and CMV-seropositive.

This clone was picked up one time. The chain has TRBV7-9 and TRBJ1-2; 8 nucleotides match TRBD1. The CDR3 is 14 amino acids. Germline V CDR1 and CDR2: SEHNR, FQNEAQ (reference sequence). The V segment lost 5 bases and the J segment 3 bases; nucleotides outside the gene matches: 5. This CDR3 is CASSLTGVDYGYTF. The DNA of the CDR3 is TGTGCCAGCAGCCTGACAGGGGTTGACTATGGCTACACCTTC.

This sequence joins TRBV29-1 and TRBJ2-7, with 10 bases fitting TRBD1. The CDR3 runs 14 residues. Germline V lookup: CDR1 SQVTM, CDR2 ANQGSEA. V lost 5 bases, J lost 6 bases, and 10 bases stayed unmatched. The CDR3 nucleotides are TGCAGCGTTCGCACCGGGACAGGGGATGGCGAGCAGTACTTC. Its translation: CSVRTGTGDGEQYF.

In its sample, this clone was seen once. The V gene is TRBV30, the J gene TRBJ1-2; no reliable D call. From germline, CDR1 is GTSNPN and CDR2 SVGIG (reference sequence). The CDR3 has 14 residues. Trimming pared 1 base from V and 3 bases from J, leaving 12 bases between. The CDR3 region has the DNA TGTGCCTGGAGTGCCCAGGTTCAGGACTATGGCTACACCTTC. Protein sequence: CAWSAQVQDYGYTF.

With regard to this clone: The junction differs from germline at one of its ends, possibly a read error. V usage is TRBV27 and J usage is TRBJ2-7; D is perhaps TRBD2 (6 bases). The V gene's germline CDR1 is MNHEY and CDR2 SMNVEV (reference sequence). CDR3 length equals 11 residues. In nucleotides, the CDR3 is TGTGCCAGCCGACGGGGGACCTGGAGCAAGTTC. This gives the protein CASRRGTWSKF.

The chain is built from TRBV15 and TRBJ1-1, with 8 bases identical to TRBD1. V lost 4 bases, J lost 3 bases, and 16 bases stayed unmatched. This CDR3 has 18 residues. Germline CDR1 is LNHNV and CDR2 is YYDKDF (reference sequence). For the CDR3, the DNA is TGTGCCACCAGCAACGTACGGGACAGGTATCGATTGGACACTGAAGCTTTCTTT. This gives the protein CATSNVRDRYRLDTEAFF. The complete variable domain, with remaining parts taken from reference TRBV15 and TRBJ1-1, reads DAMVIQNPRYQVTQFGKPVTLSCSQTLNHNVMYWYQQKSSQAPKLLFHYYDKDFNNEADTPDNFQSRRPNTSFCFLDIRSPGLGDTAMYLCATSNVRDRYRLDTEAFFGQGTRLTVV.

A single count supports this clone. The chain combines TRBV6-5 with TRBJ2-1, with a possible D match to TRBD2 (5 bases). This CDR3 contains 13 residues. The germline CDR1 and CDR2 sequences are MNHEY and SVGAGI. V was clipped by 8 bases and J by 8 bases, with 16 bases between them. CDR3 protein: CASRGYPGDEQFF. The CDR3 region has the DNA TGTGCCAGCCGCGGCTACCCCGGGGATGAGCAGTTCTTC.

The rearrangement joins TRBV30 to TRBJ2-1; 16 positions match TRBD2. The CDR3 runs to 16 residues. V shed 4 bases, J shed 7 bases, and the junction held 7 bases outside the gene matches. The germline V gene has CDR1 GTSNPN and CDR2 SVGIG (reference sequence). CDR3 DNA: TGTGCCTGGACCGGGACTAGCGGGAGGGCATTAAATGAGCAGTTCTTC. Translated, it gives CAWTGTSGRALNEQFF.

This chain joins TRBV11-1 and TRBJ1-4; possible D gene TRBD1, 5 bases. The germline V gene has CDR1 SGHAT and CDR2 FQDESV (reference sequence). The CDR3 has 15 amino acids. V was trimmed by 5 bases and J by 7 bases, leaving 17 bases between them. The CDR3 coding sequence is TGTGCCAGCAGCCGCAGGGAGGGGAACGGTGAAAAACTGTTTTTT. This sequence encodes CASSRREGNGEKLFF.

The V gene is TRBV5-5, the J gene TRBJ2-5; TRBD2 matches 10 bases. CDR1 SGHKS and CDR2 YYEKEE come from the germline V gene (reference sequence). V was pared by 4 bases and J by 5 bases, with 11 bases of the junction left unmatched. The CDR3 contains 16 residues. In DNA, the CDR3 is TGTGCCAGCAGCAAGGACCCGGGACTAGCGTATGAGACCCAGTACTTC. Encoded protein: CASSKDPGLAYETQYF.

This chain uses TRBV5-4 with TRBJ2-7; D may be TRBD1 (7 bases). Germline V gives CDR1 SGHNT, CDR2 YYREEE (reference sequence). Trimming removed 3 bases at V and 0 bases at J, with 22 bases between. The CDR3 is made up of 18 amino acids. The CDR3 spells CASSSSTVLRGDSYEQYF. The CDR3 DNA sequence: TGTGCCAGCAGCTCGTCCACTGTCCTCAGGGGGGACTCCTACGAGCAGTACTTC.

This chain connects TRBV19 to TRBJ2-1; the match to TRBD2 covers 12 bases. Germline-derived CDR1 and CDR2 are LNHDA and SQIVND (reference sequence). The CDR3 has 16 amino acids. V trimming: 5 bases; J trimming: 10 bases; junction bases outside the gene matches: 12. CDR3 region: CASSPLRTSGASEQFF. CDR3 DNA sequence: TGTGCCAGTAGTCCCTTAAGGACTAGCGGGGCGTCCGAGCAGTTCTTC.

The CDR3 protein is CATNVQGSTEAFF. The CDR3 DNA follows: TGTGCCACGAACGTACAGGGATCCACTGAAGCTTTCTTT. The chain combines TRBV2 with TRBJ1-1; TRBD1 is a possible D gene (6 bases). The CDR3 length is 13 residues. The germline V gene has CDR1 SNHLY and CDR2 FYNNEI. Trimming took off 10 bases at V and 4 bases at J, with 16 bases between the two ends.

By share, this clone counts as medium-sized. The gene calls are TRBV7-6 and TRBJ2-2; D is perhaps TRBD1 (5 bases). The CDR3 is 15 amino acids. Germline assignment: CDR1 SGHVS and CDR2 FNYEAQ. V lost 6 bases and J lost 3, with 14 bases in between. The DNA of the CDR3 is TGTGCCAGCAGACAACCCGAGACAGACACCGGGGAGCTGTTTTTT. As protein: CASRQPETDTGELFF.

This chain joins TRBV28 and TRBJ1-2; the match to TRBD1 covers 8 bases. The V gene's germline CDR1 is MDHEN and CDR2 SYDVKM. CDR3 size: 14 residues. V was pared by 9 bases and J by 4 bases, with 10 bases of the junction left unmatched. As DNA, the CDR3 is TGTGCCAGTACGACAGGGGTTTTGGGCTATGGCTACACCTTC. Translating it yields CASTTGVLGYGYTF.

The V call is TRBV6-6, the J call TRBJ1-5, with 7 positions matching TRBD1. Germline V gene data show CDR1 as MNHNY and CDR2 as SVGAGI (reference sequence). The CDR3 contains 16 residues. V lost 5 bases and J lost 0; bases outside the gene matches: 7. The CDR3 DNA sequence: TGTGCCAGCAGTCTGGAAAAGGGGGCTAGCAATCAGCCCCAGCATTTT. This encodes CASSLEKGASNQPQHF.